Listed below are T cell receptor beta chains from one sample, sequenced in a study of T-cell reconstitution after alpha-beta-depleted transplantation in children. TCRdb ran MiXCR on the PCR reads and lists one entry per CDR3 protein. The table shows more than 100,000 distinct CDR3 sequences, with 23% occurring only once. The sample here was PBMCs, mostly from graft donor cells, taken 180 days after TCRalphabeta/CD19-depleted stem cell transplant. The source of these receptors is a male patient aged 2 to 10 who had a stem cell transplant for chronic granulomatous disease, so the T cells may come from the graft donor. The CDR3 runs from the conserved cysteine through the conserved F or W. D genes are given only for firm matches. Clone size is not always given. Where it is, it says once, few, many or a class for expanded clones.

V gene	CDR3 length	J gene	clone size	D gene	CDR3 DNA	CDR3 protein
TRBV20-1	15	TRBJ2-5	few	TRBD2	TGCAGTGCTAGTCCCATTACTAGCGCCAAAGAGACCCAGTACTTC	CSASPITSAKETQYF
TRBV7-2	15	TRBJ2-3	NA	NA	TGTGCCAGCAACCTACCTACAGGTGGGGCAGATACGCAGTATTTT	CASNLPTGGADTQYF
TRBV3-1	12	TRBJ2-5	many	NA	TGTGCCAGCAGCCAGGGGGTGGAGACCCAGTACTTC	CASSQGVETQYF
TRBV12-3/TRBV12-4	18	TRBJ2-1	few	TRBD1	TGTGCCAGCAGTTTAGAGGAACGACAGGGGCCCACCTACAATGAGCAGTTCTTC	CASSLEERQGPTYNEQFF
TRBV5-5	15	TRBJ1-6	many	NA	TGTGCCAGCAGCGTACAGATTTCCTATAATTCACCCCTCCACTTT	CASSVQISYNSPLHF
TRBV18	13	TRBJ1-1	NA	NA	TGTGCCAGCTCACCAACCACAAACACTGAAGCTTTCTTT	CASSPTTNTEAFF
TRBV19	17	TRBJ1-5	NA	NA	TGTGCCAGTAGTATAGTAGGCCGGAGCTATAGCAATCAGCCCCAGCATTTT	CASSIVGRSYSNQPQHF
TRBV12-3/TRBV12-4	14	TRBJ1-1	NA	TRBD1	TGTGCCAGCAGCCTTCAGGGGGCGGACACTGAAGCTTTCTTT	CASSLQGADTEAFF
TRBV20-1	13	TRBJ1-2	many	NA	TGCAGTGCGGTAAGGACTGACGTCTATGGCTACACCTTC	CSAVRTDVYGYTF
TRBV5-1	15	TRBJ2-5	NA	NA	TGCGCCAGCAGCAGTGGGAGTGGAGTAGAAGAGACCCAGTACTTC	CASSSGSGVEETQYF
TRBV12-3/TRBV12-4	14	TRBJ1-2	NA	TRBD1	TGTGCCAGCAGTAAACAGGGGGCTAAGAATGGCTACACCTTC	CASSKQGAKNGYTF
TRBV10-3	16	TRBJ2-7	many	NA	TGTGCCATCAGTTTAAACACGGGACAATCACCGGGCGAGCAGTACTTC	CAISLNTGQSPGEQYF
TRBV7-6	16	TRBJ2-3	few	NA	TGTGCCAGCTCCCCGAGGGGGGGAAAGGGCACAGATACGCAGTATTTT	CASSPRGGKGTDTQYF
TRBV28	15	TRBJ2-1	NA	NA	TGTGCCAGCAGTTTAGGTAGTACGTCCGGGTTCCGGCAGTTCTTC	CASSLGSTSGFRQFF
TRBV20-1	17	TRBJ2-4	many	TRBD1	TGCAGTGCTAGAGGGACAGGGGGGACCAGAGCCAAAAACATTCAGTACTTC	CSARGTGGTRAKNIQYF
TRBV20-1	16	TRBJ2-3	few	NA	TGCAGTGCCTTAGACTTTCCTCAGCGGCGCACAGATACGCAGTATTTT	CSALDFPQRRTDTQYF
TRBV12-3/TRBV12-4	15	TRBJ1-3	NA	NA	TGTGCCAGCGCCCATCCGGGTACTTCTGGAAACACCATATATTTT	CASAHPGTSGNTIYF
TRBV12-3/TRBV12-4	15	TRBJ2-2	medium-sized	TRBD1	TGTGCCAGCAGCCCGGGGACAGCGAACACCGGGGAGCTGTTTTTT	CASSPGTANTGELFF
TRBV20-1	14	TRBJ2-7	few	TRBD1	TGCAGTGCGTCGAGGGGGCAGAGCTCCTACGAGCAGTACTTC	CSASRGQSSYEQYF
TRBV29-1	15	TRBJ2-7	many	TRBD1	TGCAGCGTTGAAAACGCCGGACAGGGAACCTACGAGCAGTACTTC	CSVENAGQGTYEQYF
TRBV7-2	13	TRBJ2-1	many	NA	TGTGCCAGCAGCTTAATGTCCTACAATGAGCAGTTCTTC	CASSLMSYNEQFF
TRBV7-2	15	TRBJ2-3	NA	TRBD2	TGTGCCAGCAGCTTAGGACTAGCGGGGGGGCCGAGCTCGAATTTT	CASSLGLAGGPSSNF
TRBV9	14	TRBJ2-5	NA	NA	TGTGCCAGCAGCGTAGATGAGGGACGGGAGACCCAGTACTTC	CASSVDEGRETQYF
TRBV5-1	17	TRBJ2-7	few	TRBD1	TGCGCCAGCAGCTTGGGGACAGGCGCCGATAAATCCTACGAGCAGTACTTC	CASSLGTGADKSYEQYF
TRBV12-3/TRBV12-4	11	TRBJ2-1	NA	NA	TGTGCCATCAGTTTAGCGGCTGAGCAGTTCTTC	CAISLAAEQFF
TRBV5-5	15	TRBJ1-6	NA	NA	TGTGCCAGCAGCTTGGAGCAGGATTGGTTCTCACCCCTCCACTTT	CASSLEQDWFSPLHF
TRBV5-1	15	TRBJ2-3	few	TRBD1	TGCGCCAGCAGCTACGGACAGGGCGAGGCAGATACGCAGTATTTT	CASSYGQGEADTQYF
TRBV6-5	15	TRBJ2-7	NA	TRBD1	TGTGCCAGCAGTTACTCGGGGGACAGCTCCTACGAGCAGTACTTC	CASSYSGDSSYEQYF
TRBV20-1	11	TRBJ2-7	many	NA	TGCAGTGCTAGAGTAAGGAGCGAGCAGTACTTC	CSARVRSEQYF
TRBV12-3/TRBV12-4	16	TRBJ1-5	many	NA	TGTGCCAGCAGTTTAGCGGGAGAAAGGGAGCGTCAGCCCCAGCATTTT	CASSLAGERERQPQHF
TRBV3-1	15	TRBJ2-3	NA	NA	TGTGCCAGCAGCCAGGGTTCTGATGCCACAGATACGCAGTATTTT	CASSQGSDATDTQYF
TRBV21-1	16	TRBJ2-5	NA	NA	TGTGCCAGCTCCCAACGGGAAAGTTCTTTCCAAGAGACCCAGTACTTC	CASSQRESSFQETQYF
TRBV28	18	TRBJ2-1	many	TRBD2	TGTGCCAGCAGTACGACCCCCGGGACTAGCGGGGGGTACAATGAGCAGTTCTTC	CASSTTPGTSGGYNEQFF
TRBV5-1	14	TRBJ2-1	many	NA	TGCGCCAGCAGCTTGACGGTCTTAACGAATGAGCAGTTCTTC	CASSLTVLTNEQFF
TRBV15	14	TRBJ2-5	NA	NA	TGTGCCACCAGCAGGTTCCGGGACGGAGAGACCCAGTACTTC	CATSRFRDGETQYF
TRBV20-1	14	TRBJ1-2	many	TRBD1	TGCAGTGCTAGTCGACAGGGCCCCAACTATGGCTACACCTTC	CSASRQGPNYGYTF
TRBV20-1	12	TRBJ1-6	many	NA	TGCAGTGCTAGAGATCTCCATTCACCCCTCCACTTT	CSARDLHSPLHF
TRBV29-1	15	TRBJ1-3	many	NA	TGCAGCGTTGAAGAAACAGGGTCGAGAGGAAACACCATATATTTT	CSVEETGSRGNTIYF
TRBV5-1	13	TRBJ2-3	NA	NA	TGCGCCAGCAGCTTGGGTCTAGGGAATACGCAGTATTTT	CASSLGLGNTQYF
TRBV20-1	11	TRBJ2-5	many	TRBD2	TGCAGTGGACTAGCAGAGGGGACCCAGTACTTC	CSGLAEGTQYF
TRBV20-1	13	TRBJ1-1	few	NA	TGCAGTGCTAGAGACGGGGCTAACACTGAAGCTTTCTTT	CSARDGANTEAFF
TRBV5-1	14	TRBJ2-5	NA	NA	TGCGCCAGCGGCGGTGGGGTTGTTAGAGAGACCCAGTACTTC	CASGGGVVRETQYF
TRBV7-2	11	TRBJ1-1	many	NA	TGTGCCAGCAGCTTTGTGGTAGAAGCTTTCTTT	CASSFVVEAFF
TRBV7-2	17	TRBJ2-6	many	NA	TGTGCCAGCAGCTTCTGGGGGAGAGGTTTTGGGGCCAACGTCCTGACTTTC	CASSFWGRGFGANVLTF
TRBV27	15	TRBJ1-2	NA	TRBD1	TGTGCCAGCAGATCCCCGGGACAGGGAAACTATGGCTACACCTTC	CASRSPGQGNYGYTF
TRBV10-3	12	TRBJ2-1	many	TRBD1	TGTGCCATCACCGGACAGGGCCATGAGCAGTTCTTC	CAITGQGHEQFF
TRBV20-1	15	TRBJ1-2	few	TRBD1	TGCAGTGCTAGGGGGAAAGGACAGGGCCCCAATGGCTACACCTTC	CSARGKGQGPNGYTF
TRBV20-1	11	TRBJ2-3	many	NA	TGCAGCCGTCGGGACACAGATACGCAGTATTTT	CSRRDTDTQYF
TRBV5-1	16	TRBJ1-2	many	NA	TGCGCCAGCAGCCAGGTATTAAGGGGCGCTGGCTATGGCTACACCTTC	CASSQVLRGAGYGYTF
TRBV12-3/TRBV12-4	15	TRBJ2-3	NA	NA	TGTGCCAGCAGTCGGGGGGCCTTAAGCACAGATACGCAGTATTTT	CASSRGALSTDTQYF
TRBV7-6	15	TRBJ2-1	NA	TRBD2	TGTGCCAGCAGCCGACTAGCGGGTTTTGACAATGAGCAGTTCTTC	CASSRLAGFDNEQFF
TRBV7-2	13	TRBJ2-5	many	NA	TGTGCCAGCAGCCCTTCCCTTACGGGTCCCCAGTACTTC	CASSPSLTGPQYF
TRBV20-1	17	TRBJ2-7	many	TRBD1	TGCAGTGCTCGTCCCGGGACAGGGAAGAAATTCTTTTACGAGCAGTACTTC	CSARPGTGKKFFYEQYF